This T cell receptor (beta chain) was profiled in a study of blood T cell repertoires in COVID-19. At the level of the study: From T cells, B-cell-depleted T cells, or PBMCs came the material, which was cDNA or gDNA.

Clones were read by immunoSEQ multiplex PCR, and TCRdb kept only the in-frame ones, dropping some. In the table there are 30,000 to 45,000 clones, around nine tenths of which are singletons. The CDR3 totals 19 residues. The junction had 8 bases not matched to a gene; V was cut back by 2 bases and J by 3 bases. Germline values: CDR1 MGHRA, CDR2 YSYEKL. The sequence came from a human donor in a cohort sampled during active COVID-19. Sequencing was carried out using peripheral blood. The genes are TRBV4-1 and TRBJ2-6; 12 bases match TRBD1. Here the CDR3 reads CASSQPTGQGAFGANVLTF. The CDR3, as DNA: TGCGCCAGCAGCCAACCGACGGGACAGGGGGCTTTTGGGGCCAACGTCCTGACTTTC.